Here is one TCR beta chain with its context. Its antigen is not known. The data stem from a study of post-analysis software for immune sequencing data. At the level of the study: In terms of disease course, relapsing-remitting, secondary progressive and progressive-relapsing multiple sclerosis were included.

V lost 4 bases, J lost 1 base, and 13 bases lay in between. Germline V gene data show CDR1 as WSHSY and CDR2 as SAAADI. The CDR3 covers 15 residues. Unique molecular identifiers were present in the TCR beta cDNA libraries. TCRdb passed the PCR reads through MiXCR, listing each CDR3 protein once. The table shows about 430,000 distinct CDR3 sequences, with roughly 38% occurring only once. The study's findings and limits: Included in a set of roughly five TRBV segments more frequent in patients than controls were TRBV5-6, TRBV5-1 and TRBV20-1. Diversity measured as normalized Chao1 was significantly lower in multiple sclerosis patients than in controls.

The rearrangement uses TRBV10-2 and TRBJ2-5, with D possibly matching TRBD2 (6 bases). The clonotype was recovered from a girl aged 2-10 years with multiple sclerosis. Material for sequencing was blood. In DNA form, the CDR3 reads TGCGCCAGCAGTGCCCTCGAGACTAGCCAAGAGACCCAGTACTTC. The encoded protein is CASSALETSQETQYF.